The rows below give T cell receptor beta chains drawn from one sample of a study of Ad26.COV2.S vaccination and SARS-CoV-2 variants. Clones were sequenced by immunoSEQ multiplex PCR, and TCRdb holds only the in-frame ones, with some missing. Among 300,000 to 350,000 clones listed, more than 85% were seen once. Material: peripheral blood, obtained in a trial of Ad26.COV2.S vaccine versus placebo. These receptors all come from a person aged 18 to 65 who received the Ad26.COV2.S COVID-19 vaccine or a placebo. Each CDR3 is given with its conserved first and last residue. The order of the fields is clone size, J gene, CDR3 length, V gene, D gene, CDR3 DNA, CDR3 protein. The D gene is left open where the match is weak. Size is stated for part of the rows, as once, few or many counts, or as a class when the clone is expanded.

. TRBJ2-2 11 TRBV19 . TGTGCCAGTAGTTCTTCCGGGGAGCTGTTTTTT CASSSSGELFF
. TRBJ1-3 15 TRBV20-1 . TGCAGTGCTAGTTTGACCAGGAGCTCTGGAAACACCATATATTTT CSASLTRSSGNTIYF
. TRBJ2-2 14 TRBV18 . TGTGCCAGCTCACCACGCCAGAAAACCGGGGAGCTGTTTTTT CASSPRQKTGELFF
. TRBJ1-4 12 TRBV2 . TGTGCCAGCAGTGGGCGGGGTGAAAAACTGTTTTTT CASSGRGEKLFF
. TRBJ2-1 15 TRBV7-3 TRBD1 TGTGCCAGCAGCAACACAGGGGGCACCTACAATGAGCAGTTCTTC CASSNTGGTYNEQFF
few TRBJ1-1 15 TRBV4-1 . TGCGCCAGCAGCCCCCAAGTAGGTTTGACAACTGAAGCTTTCTTT CASSPQVGLTTEAFF
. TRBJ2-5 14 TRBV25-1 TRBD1 TGTGCCAGCAACCCTGGACAGGGGAAAGAGACCCAGTACTTC CASNPGQGKETQYF
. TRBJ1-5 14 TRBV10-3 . TGTGCCATCAGTGCCCGGGACACCGGCCAGCCCCAGCATTTT CAISARDTGQPQHF
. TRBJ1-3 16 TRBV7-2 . TGTGCCAGCAGCTACCGGACAGCAATCTCTGGAAACACCATATATTTT CASSYRTAISGNTIYF
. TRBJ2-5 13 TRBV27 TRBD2 TGTGCCAGCAGTTTGGGGGGAGGGGAGACCCAGTACTTC CASSLGGGETQYF
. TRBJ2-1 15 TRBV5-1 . TGCGCCAGCCGGAGGGGGCTAGCGGACTACAATGAGCAGTTCTTC CASRRGLADYNEQFF
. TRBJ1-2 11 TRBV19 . TGTGCCAGTAGCGAACCGGGAGGCTACACCTTC CASSEPGGYTF
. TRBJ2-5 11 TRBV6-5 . TGTGCCAGCAGCCGACAAGAGACCCAGTACTTC CASSRQETQYF